This TCR beta chain was captured in a study of blood T cells in healthy people across ages. General study findings and limits: Reliance upon unsorted PBMCs precluded definitive naive versus antigen-experienced comparison.

The authors isolated at least 6 million PBMCs per sample. Trimming took 6 bases from V and 3 from J; bases not matched to a gene: 13. Looked up from germline, CDR1 is SGHTA and CDR2 is FQGNSA. The CDR3 sequence is 18 residues long. For this clonotype: Its specificity is unknown.

With a J-beta primer mix and a sample-barcoded 5' primer, a second PCR ran roughly 6 to 11 cycles. A tag from a template-switch adaptor with 12 random nucleotides marked each cDNA molecule. The study obtained at least 3 million CDR3-containing paired-end reads from every sample. TCRdb reanalysed the 5' RACE reads using MiXCR and keeps one entry per CDR3 protein. The sample consists of about 1.8 million distinct CDR3 sequences, about 49% of them appearing once. Material: blood. This chain joins TRBV7-2 and TRBJ2-1; 11 bases match TRBD2. This clonotype originated in a woman between 35 and 50 years old in good health. In DNA, the CDR3 is TGTGCCAGCAGTAAGAGGGATAGCGGGGGGGCCATCTACAATGAGCAGTTCTTC. Its translation: CASSKRDSGGAIYNEQFF.